A single count supports the clone carrying this TCR beta chain. Trimming removed 3 bases from V and 4 bases from J; junction bases left unmatched: 3. This CDR3 spans 14 amino acids. CDR1 is LNHDA and CDR2 is SQIVND in the germline V gene (reference sequence). Genomic DNA acted as the template from which TCR beta VDJ combination and CDR3 sequence profiling were carried out. TCRdb used MiXCR to reprocess the reads, holding one entry per CDR3 protein. Here the sample spans about 81,000 distinct CDR3 sequences, 40% to 50% being singletons. This sample was included in a study of CD8+CD57+ T cells in acquired aplastic anemia.

The source of this sequence is a human donor in good health, serving as a control. J is TRBJ1-5 and V is TRBV19, with 7 positions matching TRBD1. What was sequenced was sorted CD4+, CD8+, or CD8+CD57+ T cells (not recorded which) from PBMCs. Here the CDR3 reads CASSISGGNQPQHF. The CDR3 bases are TGTGCCAGTAGTATCTCAGGGGGGAATCAGCCCCAGCATTTT.